This entry is about one T cell receptor beta chain. Data came from immunoSEQ multiplex PCR; TCRdb stores just in-frame clones and leaves some out. The sample consists of approximately 100,000 clones, about 80% of them appearing once. These data are taken from a study of blood T cell repertoires in COVID-19. CDR3 length: 16 residues. V lost 2 bases and J 4 bases, leaving 14 bases between the germline ends. Germline-derived CDR1 and CDR2 are PRHDT and FYEKMQ (reference sequence). The TCR was taken from a man in his 70s with acute or convalescent COVID-19. The sample was peripheral blood. This chain uses TRBV13 with TRBJ1-4, with unresolved D. The CDR3 spells CASSLRRGGYNEKLFF. CDR3 coding DNA: TGTGCCAGCAGCTTAAGGCGGGGAGGTTATAATGAAAAACTGTTTTTT.